Presented here are 27 T cell receptor beta chains from one specimen sequenced in a study of blood T cell repertoires in COVID-19. Measured with immunoSEQ multiplex PCR; TCRdb has only the in-frame clones, and not every one. The sample lists fewer than 200,000 clones; about four fifths were seen once. Material for sequencing was PBMCs or T cells enriched from blood (not recorded which). Receptor source: a man aged 55 to 69 who had recovered from COVID-19.

The chain recombines TRBV5-6 with TRBJ1-5, with 9 bases that match TRBD1. Germline V lookup: CDR1 SGHDT, CDR2 YYEEEE. V was clipped by 2 bases and J by 4 bases; unmatched bases: 4. The CDR3 runs to 15 residues. The CDR3 loop is CASSFAGTGNQPQHF. CDR3 in DNA: TGTGCCAGCAGCTTCGCCGGGACAGGGAATCAGCCCCAGCATTTT.

This chain uses TRBV19 with TRBJ2-7; D unclear. V was trimmed by 3 bases and J by 2 bases, leaving 8 bases between them. This CDR3 comprises 13 residues. Germline V gene sequence: CDR1 LNHDA, CDR2 SQIVND (reference sequence). CDR3 DNA sequence: TGTGCCAGTAGTATCACAGATACCTACGAGCAGTACTTC. This encodes CASSITDTYEQYF.

This chain uses TRBV13 with TRBJ1-2; 7 positions match TRBD1. With V trimmed by 3 bases and J by 4 bases, 2 bases remained unmatched. This CDR3 spans 13 amino acids. The germline V gene has CDR1 PRHDT and CDR2 FYEKMQ (reference sequence). DNA for the CDR3: TGTGCCAGCAGCTTCAGGGGGATCTATGGCTACACCTTC. Translating it yields CASSFRGIYGYTF.

The J gene is TRBJ1-4, the V gene TRBV6-5; 8 nucleotides line up with TRBD1. Unmatched junction bases numbered 4, after V lost 2 bases and J lost 5 bases. Germline-derived CDR1 and CDR2 are MNHEY and SVGAGI. This CDR3 is 15 amino acids long. Here the CDR3 reads CASSYRTGSNEKLFF. In nucleotides, the CDR3 is TGTGCCAGCAGTTACCGGACAGGGAGCAATGAAAAACTGTTTTTT.

This chain connects TRBV5-1 to TRBJ2-3, with D perhaps TRBD1 (6 bases). The CDR3 runs to 15 residues. The germline V gene has CDR1 SGHRS and CDR2 YFSETQ. The V end was cut by 0 bases, the J end by 2 bases, with 10 bases between. As DNA, the CDR3 is TGCGCCAGCAGCTTGGTTCAGGGGCACACAGATACGCAGTATTTT. Its translation is CASSLVQGHTDTQYF.

Written as DNA, the CDR3 is TGCGCCAGCAGCTTTGGGCAGGGGGCATCAGATACGCAGTATTTT. This encodes CASSFGQGASDTQYF. This chain joins TRBV5-1 and TRBJ2-3; 8 positions match TRBD1. V was clipped by 2 bases and J by 4 bases; unmatched bases: 6. CDR1 is SGHRS and CDR2 is YFSETQ in the germline V gene. This CDR3 contains 15 residues.

The sample holds a few counts of this clone. The V gene is TRBV3-1 (or the pseudogene TRBV3-2), the J gene TRBJ1-1; D might be TRBD1 (5 bases). The CDR3 extends over 15 amino acids. Germline V gene data show CDR1 as LGHDT and CDR2 as YNNKEL (reference sequence). The V end was cut by 5 bases, the J end by 1 base, with 14 bases between. The CDR3 spells CASSVTRGRNTEAFF. CDR3 in DNA: TGTGCCAGCAGCGTAACCCGGGGGAGGAACACTGAAGCTTTCTTT.

The genes are TRBV5-6 and TRBJ2-5; 7 bases fit TRBD2. J lost 7 bases, V lost 2 bases, and 5 bases had no gene match. The CDR3 covers 13 residues. Germline V gene sequence: CDR1 SGHDT, CDR2 YYEEEE. This chain's CDR3 is CASSFGPGGTQYF. The CDR3 nucleotides read TGTGCCAGCAGCTTCGGTCCGGGGGGGACCCAGTACTTC.

With respect to this clone: Other DNA variants within this sample encode the same CDR3. V is TRBV28 and J is TRBJ1-5, with a tentative D call TRBD1 (6 bases). The length of the CDR3 is 15 residues. With 6 bases removed from V and 0 bases from J, the gap between germline ends came to 12 bases. Germline lookup yields CDR1 MDHEN and CDR2 SYDVKM. In nucleotides, the CDR3 is TGTGCCAGCAGCCTCACAGGGAATAGCAATCAGCCCCAGCATTTT. This translates into CASSLTGNSNQPQHF.

The chain employs TRBV3-1 (or the pseudogene TRBV3-2) and TRBJ2-2; perhaps TRBD2 as D (5 bases). This CDR3 is built from 18 residues. V was clipped by 4 bases and J by 5 bases, with 23 bases between them. Per germline, CDR1 LGHDT and CDR2 YNNKEL (reference sequence). This CDR3 reads CASSRIQALAVSTGELFF. CDR3 coding DNA: TGTGCCAGCAGCCGAATCCAGGCTCTAGCCGTTTCAACCGGGGAGCTGTTTTTT.

This chain links TRBV18 with TRBJ2-3; unclear D gene. The CDR3 contains 13 residues. V lost 6 bases and J lost 0, with 7 bases in between. In germline, CDR1 is KGHSH, CDR2 LQKENI. The CDR3 bases are TGTGCCAGCTCCCCCCCGAGCACAGATACGCAGTATTTT. It translates to CASSPPSTDTQYF. Looking up the rest from reference TRBV18 and TRBJ2-3 gives the full variable domain: NAGVMQNPRHLVRRRGQEARLRCSPMKGHSHVYWYRQLPEEGLKFMVYLQKENIIDESGMPKERFSAEFPKEGPSILRIQQVVRGDSAAYFCASSPPSTDTQYFGPGTRLTVL.

The CDR3 sequence: CASSPSGGDYNEQFF. CDR3 DNA sequence: TGTGCCAGCAGCCCAAGCGGGGGGGACTACAATGAGCAGTTCTTC. The chain uses TRBV4-2 and TRBJ2-1, with TRBD2 matching over 10 bases. The junction had 3 bases not matched to a gene; V was cut back by 4 bases and J by 3 bases. This CDR3 comprises 15 residues. Germline CDR1 LGHNA, CDR2 YNFKEQ.

At least ten counts were recorded for this clone. The rearrangement links TRBV21-1 to TRBJ1-1. TRBV21-1 constitutes a pseudogene. The CDR3 is 11 residues long. The CDR3 region has the DNA TGTGCCAGCAACCTAAAAACTGAAGCTTTCTTT. The encoded protein is CASNLKTEAFF.

The V and J genes are TRBV19 and TRBJ2-3; 8 bases match TRBD1. The CDR3 is made up of 16 amino acids. Germline lookup yields CDR1 LNHDA and CDR2 SQIVND (reference sequence). V was pared by 5 bases and J by 0 bases, with 7 bases of the junction left unmatched. The CDR3 nucleotides read TGTGCCAGTAGTCCGGGCAGGGGGCTTAGCACAGATACGCAGTATTTT. Translating gives CASSPGRGLSTDTQYF. Using reference TRBV19 and TRBJ2-3 for the parts outside the CDR3, the full variable domain is DGGITQSPKYLFRKEGQNVTLSCEQNLNHDAMYWYRQDPGQGLRLIYYSQIVNDFQKGDIAEGYSVSREKKESFPLTVTSAQKNPTAFYLCASSPGRGLSTDTQYFGPGTRLTVL.

CDR3 DNA sequence: TGCGCCAGCAGCCAATTAGCAGGGTGGACCAGTGAAGCTTTCTTT. Translated: CASSQLAGWTSEAFF. The V gene is TRBV4-1, the J gene TRBJ1-1, with D possibly matching TRBD1 (5 bases). The CDR3 is made up of 15 amino acids. Germline V gene sequence: CDR1 MGHRA, CDR2 YSYEKL. With 2 bases removed from V and 7 bases from J, the gap between germline ends came to 17 bases.

V and J are TRBV2 and TRBJ2-1, with a tentative D call TRBD1 (6 bases). The CDR3 totals 10 residues. CDR1 and CDR2 from the germline V gene are SNHLY and FYNNEI. V was clipped by 8 bases and J by 10 bases, with 9 bases between them. In DNA, the CDR3 is TGTGCCAGCTCGAGGGGGGAGCAGTTCTTC. This gives the protein CASSRGEQFF.

The V call is TRBV27, the J call TRBJ2-7; D is possibly TRBD1 (6 bases). Germline CDR1 MNHEY, CDR2 SMNVEV (reference sequence). The V end was cut by 7 bases, the J end by 4 bases, with 14 bases between. The CDR3 is 13 amino acids. The CDR3 sequence: CASTGQNRYEQYF. In DNA form, the CDR3 reads TGTGCCAGCACAGGACAGAACCGTTACGAGCAGTACTTC.

The chain is built from TRBV12-3 or TRBV12-4 and TRBJ2-7, with TRBD2 as a possible D gene (5 bases). V was pared by 2 bases and J by 6 bases, with 8 bases between. The CDR3 length is 12 residues. The CDR3 DNA is TGTGCCAGCAGTTTACGGGATCTCGAGCAGTACTTC. Encoded protein: CASSLRDLEQYF.

This chain links TRBV14 with TRBJ1-6; 9 positions match TRBD1. V shed 5 bases, J shed 10 bases, and the junction held 6 bases outside the gene matches. The germline V gene encodes CDR1 SGHDN and CDR2 FVKESK. The CDR3 extends over 14 amino acids. CDR3 DNA sequence: TGTGCCAGCAGCGGCCGGACAGGGGAATCACCCCTCCACTTT. Protein sequence: CASSGRTGESPLHF.

The rearrangement links TRBV28 to TRBJ2-1; possible D gene TRBD2, 6 bases. The CDR3 is made up of 15 amino acids. V was shortened by 7 bases and J by 2 bases, with 15 bases between the two germline ends. In germline, CDR1 is MDHEN, CDR2 SYDVKM. The CDR3 sequence is CASTFSGVAYNEQFF. In nucleotides, the CDR3 is TGTGCCAGCACCTTTAGCGGAGTAGCCTACAATGAGCAGTTCTTC.

The chain employs TRBV10-3 and TRBJ2-3; 10 positions agree with TRBD2. The CDR3 has 13 amino acids. V shed 8 bases, J shed 1 base, and the junction held 0 bases outside the gene matches. Germline V gives CDR1 ENHRY, CDR2 SYGVKD. The CDR3 protein is CAIGLAGTDTQYF. CDR3 DNA: TGTGCCATCGGACTAGCGGGCACAGATACGCAGTATTTT.

This clone was seen a single time. V gene TRBV5-1 combines with J gene TRBJ1-2, with 7 bases lining up with TRBD1. Unmatched junction bases numbered 9, after V lost 3 bases and J lost 4 bases. Germline V lookup: CDR1 SGHRS, CDR2 YFSETQ. The CDR3 has 15 residues. As DNA, the CDR3 is TGCGCCAGCAGCTCCGGGACAGATTCCTTCTATGGCTACACCTTC. It encodes CASSSGTDSFYGYTF.

The chain is built from TRBV29-1 and TRBJ2-3, with 7 bases that match TRBD2. The V and J ends lost 3 bases and 4 bases, in that order; junction bases with no gene match: 7. Germline V CDR1 and CDR2: SQVTM, ANQGSEA. CDR3 length equals 14 residues. As DNA, the CDR3 is TGCAGCGTTGATCGGCTTGCGGGGGCAGATACGCAGTATTTT. It yields the protein CSVDRLAGADTQYF.

The chain carries TRBV7-3 and TRBJ2-5; 7 bases align to TRBD2. The CDR3 covers 15 residues. J was trimmed by 4 bases and V by 5 bases; bases with no gene match: 10. The V gene's germline CDR1 is SGHTA and CDR2 FQGTGA. CDR3: CASSARAWEGETQYF. The CDR3 nucleotides are TGTGCCAGCAGCGCCCGGGCCTGGGAGGGAGAGACCCAGTACTTC.

The rearrangement links TRBV28 to TRBJ1-5, with TRBD1 matching 12 bases. With V trimmed by 6 bases and J by 2 bases, 11 bases remained unmatched. The CDR3 loop spans 18 amino acids. Per germline, CDR1 MDHEN and CDR2 SYDVKM. CDR3 loop: CASSKNRGQGARNQPQHF. The CDR3 DNA reads TGTGCCAGCAGCAAGAATCGGGGACAGGGGGCACGCAATCAGCCCCAGCATTTT.

The rearrangement links TRBV5-6 to TRBJ2-7; weak D call: TRBD1 (6 bases). V was clipped by 2 bases and J by 0 bases, with 12 bases between them. The CDR3 totals 15 residues. The germline CDR1 and CDR2 sequences are SGHDT and YYEEEE. CDR3 nucleotide sequence: TGTGCCAGCAGCTTTTGGGGGACAAGCTCCTACGAGCAGTACTTC. It encodes CASSFWGTSSYEQYF.

This clone was seen just once. This chain links TRBV6-5 with TRBJ1-2; D is perhaps TRBD1 (6 bases). This CDR3 region has 15 residues. CDR1 MNHEY and CDR2 SVGAGI come from the germline V gene. V lost 5 bases and J lost 2, with 15 bases in between. The CDR3 is CASSPRQVLNYGYTF. CDR3 nucleotides: TGTGCCAGCAGTCCTCGACAGGTTCTAAACTATGGCTACACCTTC.